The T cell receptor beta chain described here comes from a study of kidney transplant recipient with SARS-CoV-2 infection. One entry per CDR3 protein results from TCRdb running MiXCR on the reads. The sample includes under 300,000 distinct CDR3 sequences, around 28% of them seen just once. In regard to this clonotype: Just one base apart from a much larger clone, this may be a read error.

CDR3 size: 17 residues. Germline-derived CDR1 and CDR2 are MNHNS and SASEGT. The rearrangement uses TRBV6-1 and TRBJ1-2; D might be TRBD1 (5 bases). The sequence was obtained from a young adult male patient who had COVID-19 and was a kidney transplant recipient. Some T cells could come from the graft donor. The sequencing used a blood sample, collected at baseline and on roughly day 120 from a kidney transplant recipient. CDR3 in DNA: TGTGCCAGCAGTCCTGGGGCGCCTTACGGAAAGACCTATGGCAACACCTTC. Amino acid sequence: CASSPGAPYGKTYGNTF.